The present T cell receptor (beta chain) was sequenced within a study of blood T cell repertoires in COVID-19. Overall study: Donors in the United States, Italy and Spain gave samples during acute or convalescent COVID-19. Nucleic acid was either cDNA or gDNA, and it came from T cells, B-cell-depleted T cells, or PBMCs.

The CDR3 sequence is 15 residues long. The V gene lost 3 bases and the J gene lost 3 bases, with 14 bases spanning the gap. Germline CDR1 reads LGHNA; CDR2 reads YNFKEQ. The authors' processing: Scientists estimated how many nucleated cells there were by amplifying reference gene primers. Sequenced by immunoSEQ multiplex PCR; TCRdb stores in-frame clones only, minus some. V and J calls and clone size follow that table, whereas D and trimming were derived from the DNA. Of around 31,000 clones listed, roughly 92% were seen once; the top ten hold 3% to 4%. The chain employs TRBV4-2 and TRBJ2-5, with a weak D call TRBD2 (6 bases). This clonotype was sampled from a man aged 60 to 69 with acute or convalescent COVID-19. Sequenced: peripheral blood. The CDR3, as DNA: TGTGCCAGCAGCCAGATCGTTGGGACTGAAGAGACCCAGTACTTC. This sequence encodes CASSQIVGTEETQYF.